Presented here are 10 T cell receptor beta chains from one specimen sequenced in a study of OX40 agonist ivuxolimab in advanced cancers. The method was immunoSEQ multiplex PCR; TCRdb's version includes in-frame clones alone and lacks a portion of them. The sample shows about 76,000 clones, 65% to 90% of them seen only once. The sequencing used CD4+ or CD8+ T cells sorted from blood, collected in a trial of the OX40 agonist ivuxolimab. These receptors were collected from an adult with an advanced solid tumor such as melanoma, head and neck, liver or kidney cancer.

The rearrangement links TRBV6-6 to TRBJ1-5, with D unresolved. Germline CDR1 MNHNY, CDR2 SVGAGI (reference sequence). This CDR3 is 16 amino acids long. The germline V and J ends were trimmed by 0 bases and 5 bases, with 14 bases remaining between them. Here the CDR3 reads CASSYSGQVTDQPQHF. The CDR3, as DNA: TGTGCCAGCAGTTACTCGGGCCAGGTCACCGATCAGCCCCAGCATTTT.

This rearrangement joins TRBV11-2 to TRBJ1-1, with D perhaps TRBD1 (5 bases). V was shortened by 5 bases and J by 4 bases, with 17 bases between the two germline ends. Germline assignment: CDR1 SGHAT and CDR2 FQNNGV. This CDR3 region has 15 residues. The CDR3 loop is CASSGKGAGGTEAFF. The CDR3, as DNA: TGTGCCAGCAGCGGGAAAGGGGCCGGGGGCACTGAAGCTTTCTTT.

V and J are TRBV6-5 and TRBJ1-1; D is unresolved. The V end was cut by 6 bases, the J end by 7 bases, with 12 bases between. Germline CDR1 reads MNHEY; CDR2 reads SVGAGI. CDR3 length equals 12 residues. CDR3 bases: TGTGCCAGCAGCAGGACGGATAATGAAGCTTTCTTT. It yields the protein CASSRTDNEAFF.

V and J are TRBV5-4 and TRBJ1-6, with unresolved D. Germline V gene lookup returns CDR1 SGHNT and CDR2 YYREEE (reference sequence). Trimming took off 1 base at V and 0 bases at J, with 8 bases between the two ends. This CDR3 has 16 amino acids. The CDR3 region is CASSLFGSSYNSPLHF. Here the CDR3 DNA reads TGTGCCAGCAGCTTGTTCGGGAGCTCCTATAATTCACCCCTCCACTTT. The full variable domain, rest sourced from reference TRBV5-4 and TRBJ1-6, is ETGVTQSPTHLIKTRGQQVTLRCSSQSGHNTVSWYQQALGQGPQFIFQYYREEENGRGNFPPRFSGLQFPNYSSELNVNALELDDSALYLCASSLFGSSYNSPLHFGNGTRLTVT.

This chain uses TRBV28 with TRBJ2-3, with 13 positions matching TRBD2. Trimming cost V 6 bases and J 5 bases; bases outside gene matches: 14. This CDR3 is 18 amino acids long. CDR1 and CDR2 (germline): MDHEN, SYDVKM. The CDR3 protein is CASSPLDWTSGRVDTQYF. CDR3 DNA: TGTGCCAGCAGCCCGTTAGACTGGACTAGCGGGAGAGTAGATACGCAGTATTTT.

The CDR3 DNA is TGTGCCAGCTCACCACCCGGCGGAGGGGGACTCACAGATACGCAGTATTTT. It translates to CASSPPGGGGLTDTQYF. The chain carries TRBV18 and TRBJ2-3; either TRBD1 or TRBD2 may supply D (6 bases each). The V gene lost 0 bases and the J gene lost 2 bases, with 15 bases spanning the gap. Looked up from germline, CDR1 is KGHSH and CDR2 is LQKENI. The CDR3 consists of 17 residues.

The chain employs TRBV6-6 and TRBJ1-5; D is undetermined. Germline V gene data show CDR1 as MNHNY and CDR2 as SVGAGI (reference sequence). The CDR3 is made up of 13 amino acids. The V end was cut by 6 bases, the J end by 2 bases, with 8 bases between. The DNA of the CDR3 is TGTGCCAGCAGGTTACAAGGCAATCAGCCCCAGCATTTT. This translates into CASRLQGNQPQHF.

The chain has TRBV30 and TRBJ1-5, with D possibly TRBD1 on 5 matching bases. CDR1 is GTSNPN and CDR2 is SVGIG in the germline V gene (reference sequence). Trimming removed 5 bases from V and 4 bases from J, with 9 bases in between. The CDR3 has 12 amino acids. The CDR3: CAWGRVNQPQHF. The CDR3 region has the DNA TGTGCCTGGGGCAGGGTAAATCAGCCCCAGCATTTT.

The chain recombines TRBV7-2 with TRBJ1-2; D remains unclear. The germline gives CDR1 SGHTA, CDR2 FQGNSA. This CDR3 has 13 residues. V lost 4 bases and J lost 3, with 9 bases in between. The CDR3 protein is CASSSQRDYGYTF. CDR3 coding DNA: TGTGCCAGCAGCTCTCAGAGAGACTATGGCTACACCTTC.

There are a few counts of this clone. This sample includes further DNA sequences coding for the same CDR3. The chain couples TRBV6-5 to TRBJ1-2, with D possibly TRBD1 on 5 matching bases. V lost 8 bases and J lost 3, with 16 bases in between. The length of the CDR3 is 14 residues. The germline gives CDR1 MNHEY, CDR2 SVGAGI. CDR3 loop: CASSLGGSDYGYTF. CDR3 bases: TGTGCCAGCTCCCTCGGGGGGAGCGACTATGGCTACACCTTC.